This record concerns one T cell receptor (beta chain) sequence. Antigen specificity is unknown. Per germline, CDR1 SQVTM and CDR2 ANQGSEA. Trimming took off 1 base at V and 2 bases at J, with 5 bases between the two ends. This CDR3 spans 12 amino acids. Method: immunoSEQ multiplex PCR; TCRdb's copy keeps in-frame clones and lacks some. The data show fewer than 50,000 clones, with 90% to 95% seen just once and roughly 0.82% held by the top ten. This sample stems from a study of T cell clonotyping in hematopoietic cell transplantation. Findings and limits, study-wide: After transplant, recipient diversity fell while pathologically expanded clonotypes grew through day 180.

The rearrangement links TRBV29-1 to TRBJ2-5; D remains unclear. The sample comprised peripheral blood mononuclear cells. The receptor was derived from a woman aged 45-65 years in good health. Some clones in this sample may be carry-over from other donors' samples. In nucleotides, the CDR3 is TGCAGCGTTGAAGCGGTTCAAGAGACCCAGTACTTC. Its protein is CSVEAVQETQYF.